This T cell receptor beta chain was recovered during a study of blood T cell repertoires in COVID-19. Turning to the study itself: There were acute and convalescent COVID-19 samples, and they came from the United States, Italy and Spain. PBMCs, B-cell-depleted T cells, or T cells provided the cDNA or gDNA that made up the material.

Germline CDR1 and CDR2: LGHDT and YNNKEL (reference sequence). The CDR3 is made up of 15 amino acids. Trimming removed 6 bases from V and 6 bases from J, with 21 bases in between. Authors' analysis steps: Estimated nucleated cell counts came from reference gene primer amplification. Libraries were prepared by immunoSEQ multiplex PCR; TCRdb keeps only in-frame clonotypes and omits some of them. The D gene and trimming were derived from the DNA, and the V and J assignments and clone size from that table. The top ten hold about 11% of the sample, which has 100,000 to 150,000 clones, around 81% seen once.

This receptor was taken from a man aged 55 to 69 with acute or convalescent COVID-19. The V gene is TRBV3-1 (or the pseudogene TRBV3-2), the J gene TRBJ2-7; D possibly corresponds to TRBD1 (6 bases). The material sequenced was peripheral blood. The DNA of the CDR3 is TGTGCCAGCAGTAAAACCTCCTCAACAGGGTTCGAGCAGTACTTC. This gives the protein CASSKTSSTGFEQYF.